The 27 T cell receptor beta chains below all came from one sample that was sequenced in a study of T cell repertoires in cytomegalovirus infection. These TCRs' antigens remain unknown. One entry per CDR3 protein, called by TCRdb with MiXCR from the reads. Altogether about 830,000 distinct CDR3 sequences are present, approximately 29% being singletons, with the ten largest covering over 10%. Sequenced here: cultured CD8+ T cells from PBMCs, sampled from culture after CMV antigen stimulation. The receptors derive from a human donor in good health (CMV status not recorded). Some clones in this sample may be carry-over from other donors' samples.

CDR3 in DNA: TGTGCCCCACAGCAGAGAGGAGGTGGTGAACCCCTCCACTTT. Translated, it gives CAPQQRGGGEPLHF. This chain connects TRBV15 to TRBJ1-6, with D uncertain. Deletions cut 11 bases from V and 12 bases from J, with 23 bases between. The CDR3 totals 14 residues. CDR1 is LNHNV, CDR2 YYDKDF, per germline (reference sequence).

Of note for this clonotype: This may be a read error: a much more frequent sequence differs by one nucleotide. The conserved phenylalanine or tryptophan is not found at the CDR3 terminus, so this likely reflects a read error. The CDR3 bases are TGTGCCAGCAGCCTCACTACCCGCCCCGGCAATGAGCAGTTCTTG. It is translated as CASSLTTRPGNEQFL. The genes are TRBV9 and TRBJ2-1; D gene uncertain. Germline V gene sequence: CDR1 SGDLS, CDR2 YYNGEE. The CDR3 contains 15 residues. Trimming stripped 4 bases from V and 6 bases from J, with 17 bases between.

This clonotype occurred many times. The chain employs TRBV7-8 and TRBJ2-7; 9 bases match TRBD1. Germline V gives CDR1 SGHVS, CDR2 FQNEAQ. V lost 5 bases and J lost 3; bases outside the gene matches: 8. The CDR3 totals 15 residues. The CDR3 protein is CASSLGTGPFYEQYV. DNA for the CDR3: TGTGCCAGCAGCCTCGGGACAGGGCCTTTCTACGAGCAGTACGTC.

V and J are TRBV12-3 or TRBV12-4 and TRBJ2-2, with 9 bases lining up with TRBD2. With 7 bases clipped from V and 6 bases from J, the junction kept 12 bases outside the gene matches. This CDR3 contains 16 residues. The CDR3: CASTLKPGLAPGELFF. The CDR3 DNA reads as TGTGCCAGCACTCTTAAGCCGGGACTAGCCCCCGGGGAGCTGTTTTTT.

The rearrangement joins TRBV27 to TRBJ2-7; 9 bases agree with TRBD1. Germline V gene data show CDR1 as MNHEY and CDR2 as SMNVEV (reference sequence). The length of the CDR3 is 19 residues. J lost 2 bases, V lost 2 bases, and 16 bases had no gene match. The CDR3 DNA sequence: TGTGCCAGCAGTTTAGGCCCCCCCCAACAGGGGGCTTTCCCCTACGAGCAGTACTTC. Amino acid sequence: CASSLGPPQQGAFPYEQYF.

CDR3 bases: TGTGCCACCAGCCCAGACTCTTCGCAGGGAATCAATCAGCCCCAGCATTTT. Translation gives CATSPDSSQGINQPQHF. The chain couples TRBV15 to TRBJ1-5; tentatively, D is TRBD1 (5 bases). The V gene lost 5 bases and the J gene lost 3 bases, with 20 bases spanning the gap. The CDR3 extends over 17 amino acids. The germline CDR1 and CDR2 sequences are LNHNV and YYDKDF (reference sequence). Complete variable domain (other parts from reference TRBV15 and TRBJ1-5): DAMVIQNPRYQVTQFGKPVTLSCSQTLNHNVMYWYQQKSSQAPKLLFHYYDKDFNNEADTPDNFQSRRPNTSFCFLDIRSPGLGDTAMYLCATSPDSSQGINQPQHFGDGTRLSIL.

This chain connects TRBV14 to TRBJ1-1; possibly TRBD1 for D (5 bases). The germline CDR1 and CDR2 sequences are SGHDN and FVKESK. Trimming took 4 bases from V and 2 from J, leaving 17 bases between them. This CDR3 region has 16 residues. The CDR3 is CASSPEGSRANTEAFF. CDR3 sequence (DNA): TGTGCCAGCAGCCCCGAGGGGTCGAGGGCAAACACTGAAGCTTTCTTT. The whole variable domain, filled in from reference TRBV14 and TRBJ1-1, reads EAGVTQFPSHSVIEKGQTVTLRCDPISGHDNLYWYRRVMGKEIKFLLHFVKESKQDESGMPNNRFLAERTGGTYSTLKVQPAELEDSGVYFCASSPEGSRANTEAFFGQGTRLTVV.

Here the CDR3 reads CASTTRAAGHEKLFF. CDR3 nucleotides: TGTGCCAGCACCACGCGGGCGGCAGGGCATGAAAAACTGTTTTTT. This chain connects TRBV12-3 or TRBV12-4 to TRBJ1-4, with D perhaps TRBD1 (5 bases). Trimming stripped 7 bases from V and 6 bases from J, with 18 bases between. The CDR3 is made up of 15 amino acids.

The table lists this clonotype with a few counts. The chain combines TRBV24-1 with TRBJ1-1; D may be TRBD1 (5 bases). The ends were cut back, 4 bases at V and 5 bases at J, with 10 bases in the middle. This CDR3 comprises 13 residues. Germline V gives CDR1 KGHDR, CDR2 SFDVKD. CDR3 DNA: TGTGCCACCAGTGACCCCAGGGAAACTGAAGCTTTCTTT. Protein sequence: CATSDPRETEAFF.

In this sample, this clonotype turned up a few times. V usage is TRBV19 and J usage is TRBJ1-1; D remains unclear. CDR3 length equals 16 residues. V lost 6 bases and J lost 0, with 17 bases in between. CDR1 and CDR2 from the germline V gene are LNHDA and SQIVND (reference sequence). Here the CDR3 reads CASRFFAAPMNTEAFF. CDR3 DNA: TGTGCCAGTAGGTTTTTTGCGGCACCCATGAACACTGAAGCTTTCTTT.

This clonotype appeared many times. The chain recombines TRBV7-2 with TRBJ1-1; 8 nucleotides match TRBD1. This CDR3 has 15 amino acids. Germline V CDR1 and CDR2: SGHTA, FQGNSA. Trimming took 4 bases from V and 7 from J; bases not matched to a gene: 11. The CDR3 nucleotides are TGTGCCAGCAGCTCACGGGACAGGACTTTAATTGAAGCTTTCTTT. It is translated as CASSSRDRTLIEAFF.

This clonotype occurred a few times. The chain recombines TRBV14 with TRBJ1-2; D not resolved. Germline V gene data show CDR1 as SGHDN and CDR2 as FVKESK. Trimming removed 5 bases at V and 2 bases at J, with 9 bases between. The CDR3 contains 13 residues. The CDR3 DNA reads TGTGCCAGCAGCGTAACAAAAAACTATGGCTACACCTTC. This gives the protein CASSVTKNYGYTF.

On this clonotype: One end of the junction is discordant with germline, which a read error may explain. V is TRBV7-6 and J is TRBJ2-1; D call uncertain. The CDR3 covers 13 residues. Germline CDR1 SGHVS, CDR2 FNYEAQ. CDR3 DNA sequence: TGTGCTAGCAGTCAATTAAGGAGTAATGAGCAGTTCTTC. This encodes CASSQLRSNEQFF.

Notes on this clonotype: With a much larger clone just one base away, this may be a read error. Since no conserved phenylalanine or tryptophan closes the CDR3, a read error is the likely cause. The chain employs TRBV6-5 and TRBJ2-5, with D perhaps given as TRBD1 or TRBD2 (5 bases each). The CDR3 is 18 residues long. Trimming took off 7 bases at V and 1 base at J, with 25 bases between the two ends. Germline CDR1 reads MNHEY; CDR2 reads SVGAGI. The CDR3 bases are TGTGCCAGCAAACCATTCCCCACCGGGACGGAATTCCAAGAGACCCAGTACCTC. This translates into CASKPFPTGTEFQETQYL.

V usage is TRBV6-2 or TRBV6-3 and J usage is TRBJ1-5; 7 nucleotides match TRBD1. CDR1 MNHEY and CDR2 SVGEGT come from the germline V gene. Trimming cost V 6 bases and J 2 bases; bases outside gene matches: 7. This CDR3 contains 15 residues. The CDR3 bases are TGTGCCAGCAGACGACGACAGGGAGGCAATCAGCCCCAGCATTTT. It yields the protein CASRRRQGGNQPQHF.

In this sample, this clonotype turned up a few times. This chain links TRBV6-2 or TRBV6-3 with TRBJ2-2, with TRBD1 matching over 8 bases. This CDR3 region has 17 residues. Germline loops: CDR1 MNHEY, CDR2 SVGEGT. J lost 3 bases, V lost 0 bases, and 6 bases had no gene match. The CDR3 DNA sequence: TGTGCCAGCAGTTACTCCTCAGGGGGCGGTTACACCGGGGAGCTGTTTTTT. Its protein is CASSYSSGGGYTGELFF.

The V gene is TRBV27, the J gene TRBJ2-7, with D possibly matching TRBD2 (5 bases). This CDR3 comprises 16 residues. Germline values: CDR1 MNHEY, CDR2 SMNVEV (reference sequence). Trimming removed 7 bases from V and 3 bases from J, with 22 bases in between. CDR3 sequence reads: CASNISGEGRGYEQYF. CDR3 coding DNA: TGTGCCAGCAACATAAGCGGCGAGGGTCGAGGCTACGAGCAGTACTTC.

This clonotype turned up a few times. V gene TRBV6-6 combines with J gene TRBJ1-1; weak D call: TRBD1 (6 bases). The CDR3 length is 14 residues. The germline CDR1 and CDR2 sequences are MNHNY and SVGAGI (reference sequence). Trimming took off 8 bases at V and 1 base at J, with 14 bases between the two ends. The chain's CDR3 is CASLGGQRNTEAFF. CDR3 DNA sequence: TGTGCCAGCCTTGGAGGACAGAGGAACACTGAAGCTTTCTTT.

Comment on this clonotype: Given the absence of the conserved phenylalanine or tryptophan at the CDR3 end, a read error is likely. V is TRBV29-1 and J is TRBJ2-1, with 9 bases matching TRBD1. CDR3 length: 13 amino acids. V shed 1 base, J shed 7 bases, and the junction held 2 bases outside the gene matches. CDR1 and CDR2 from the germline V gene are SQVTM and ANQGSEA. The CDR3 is CSVEGQGVNEQFL. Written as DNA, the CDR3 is TGCAGCGTTGAAGGACAGGGGGTAAATGAGCAGTTCCTC.

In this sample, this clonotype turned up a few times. DNA for the CDR3: TGTGCCAGCAATAAAAAGGTTGGAAACACCATATATTTT. It translates to CASNKKVGNTIYF. The V call is TRBV6-1, the J call TRBJ1-3; D remains ambiguous. V was cut by 7 bases and J by 3 bases, with 10 bases left in between. Germline V gene data show CDR1 as MNHNS and CDR2 as SASEGT. The length of the CDR3 is 13 residues.

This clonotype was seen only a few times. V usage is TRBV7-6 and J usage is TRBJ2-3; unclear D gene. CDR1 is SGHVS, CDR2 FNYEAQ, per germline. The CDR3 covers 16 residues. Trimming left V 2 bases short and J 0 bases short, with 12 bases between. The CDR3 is CASSLIGGPSTDTQYF. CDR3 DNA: TGTGCCAGCAGCTTAATCGGTGGACCGAGCACAGATACGCAGTATTTT.

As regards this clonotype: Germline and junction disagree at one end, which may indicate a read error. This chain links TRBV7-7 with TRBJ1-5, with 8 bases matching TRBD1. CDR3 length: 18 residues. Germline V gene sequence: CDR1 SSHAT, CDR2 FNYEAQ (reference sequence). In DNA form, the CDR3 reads TGTGCTAGCAGCTTAGACGCGACAGGGGAGTTCGGCAATCAGCCCCAGCATTTT. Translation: CASSLDATGEFGNQPQHF.

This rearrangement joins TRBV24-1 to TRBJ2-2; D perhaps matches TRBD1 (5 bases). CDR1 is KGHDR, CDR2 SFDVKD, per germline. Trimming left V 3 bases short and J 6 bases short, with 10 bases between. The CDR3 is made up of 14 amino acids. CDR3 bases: TGTGCCACCAGTGATCGGCAGGGTCCCGGGGAGCTGTTTTTT. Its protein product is CATSDRQGPGELFF.

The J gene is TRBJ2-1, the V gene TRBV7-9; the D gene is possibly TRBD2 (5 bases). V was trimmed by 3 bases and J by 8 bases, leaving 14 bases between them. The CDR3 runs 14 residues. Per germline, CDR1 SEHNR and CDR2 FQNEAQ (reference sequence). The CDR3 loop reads CASSLIRQEDEQFF. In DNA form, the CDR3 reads TGTGCCAGCAGCTTGATACGTCAGGAGGATGAGCAGTTCTTC. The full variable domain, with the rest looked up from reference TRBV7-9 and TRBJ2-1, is DTGVSQNPRHKITKRGQNVTFRCDPISEHNRLYWYRQTLGQGPEFLTYFQNEAQLEKSRLLSDRFSAERPKGSFSTLEIQRTEQGDSAMYLCASSLIRQEDEQFFGPGTRLTVL.

The CDR3 loop reads CASSQTGRDYGYTF. The CDR3 region has the DNA TGTGCCAGCAGCCAGACAGGACGAGACTATGGCTACACCTTC. The chain is built from TRBV3-1 and TRBJ1-2; the D gene is possibly TRBD1 (6 bases). CDR1 and CDR2 from the germline V gene are LGHDT and YNNKEL (reference sequence). CDR3 length equals 14 residues. Trimming pared 3 bases from V and 3 bases from J, leaving 11 bases between.

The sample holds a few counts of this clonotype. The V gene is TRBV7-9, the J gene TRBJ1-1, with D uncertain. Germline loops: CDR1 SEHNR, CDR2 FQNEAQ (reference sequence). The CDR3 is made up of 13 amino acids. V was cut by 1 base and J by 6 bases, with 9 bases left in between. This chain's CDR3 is CASSLGSTPEAFF. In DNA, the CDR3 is TGTGCCAGCAGCTTAGGGTCAACACCTGAAGCTTTCTTT. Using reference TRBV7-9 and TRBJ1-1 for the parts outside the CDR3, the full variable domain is DTGVSQNPRHKITKRGQNVTFRCDPISEHNRLYWYRQTLGQGPEFLTYFQNEAQLEKSRLLSDRFSAERPKGSFSTLEIQRTEQGDSAMYLCASSLGSTPEAFFGQGTRLTVV.

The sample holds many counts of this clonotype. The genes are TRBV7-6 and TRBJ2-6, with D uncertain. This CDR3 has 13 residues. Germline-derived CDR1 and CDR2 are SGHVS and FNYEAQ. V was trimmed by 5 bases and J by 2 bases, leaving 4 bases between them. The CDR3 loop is CASSMAGANVLTF. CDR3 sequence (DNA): TGTGCCAGCAGCATGGCTGGGGCCAACGTCCTGACTTTC.